The source of this TCR beta chain is a study of human T cells and chemical hapten exposure. Study at large: Yields of TCR per sample differed, chiefly owing to small differences in pooled library volume. Whole-study findings and limits: DPC sensitization left the count of TCRs above 1 in 1000 unchanged.

The total RNA was obtained from whole blood that was not fractionated. This clonotype showed up many times. Its antigen is currently unknown. MiXCR was run by TCRdb on the 5' RACE reads, yielding one entry per CDR3 protein. The sample has tens of thousands of distinct CDR3 sequences, less than 9.5% seen once. V was cut by 1 base and J by 5 bases, with 11 bases left in between. Looked up from germline, CDR1 is SEHNR and CDR2 is FQNEAQ (reference sequence). The CDR3 loop spans 14 amino acids. The V gene is TRBV7-9, the J gene TRBJ1-1; tentatively, D is TRBD1 (6 bases). The sequence was collected from a male donor in good health. The CDR3: CASSLVGQGTEAFF. The DNA for the CDR3 is TGTGCCAGCAGCTTAGTAGGGCAGGGGACTGAAGCTTTCTTT. Looking up the rest from reference TRBV7-9 and TRBJ1-1 gives the full variable domain: DTGVSQNPRHKITKRGQNVTFRCDPISEHNRLYWYRQTLGQGPEFLTYFQNEAQLEKSRLLSDRFSAERPKGSFSTLEIQRTEQGDSAMYLCASSLVGQGTEAFFGQGTRLTVV.